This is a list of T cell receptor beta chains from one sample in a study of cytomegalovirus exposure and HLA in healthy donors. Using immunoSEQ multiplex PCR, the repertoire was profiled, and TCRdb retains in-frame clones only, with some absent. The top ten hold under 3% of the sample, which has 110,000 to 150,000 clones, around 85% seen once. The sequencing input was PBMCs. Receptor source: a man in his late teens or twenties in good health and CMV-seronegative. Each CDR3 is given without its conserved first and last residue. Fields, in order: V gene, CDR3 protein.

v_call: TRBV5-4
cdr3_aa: ASSLARATLRTDTQY

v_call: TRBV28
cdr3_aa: ASSWTRGTEAF

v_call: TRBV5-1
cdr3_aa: ASRATTGGSGEQY

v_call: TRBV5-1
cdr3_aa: ASSLYGRAEAF

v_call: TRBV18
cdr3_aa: ASSPPPVTGNTIY

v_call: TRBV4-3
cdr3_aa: ASSARTGGSSTDTQY

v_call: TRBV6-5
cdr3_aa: ASSPEAPGAF

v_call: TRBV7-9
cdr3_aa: ASSPMGLAGGVHTDTQY

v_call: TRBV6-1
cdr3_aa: ASRPETGRTDTQY

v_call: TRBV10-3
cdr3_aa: AISTGTGNYGYT

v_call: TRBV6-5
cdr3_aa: ASSGRPLSYEQY

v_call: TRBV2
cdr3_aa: ASRTGTGGGTQY

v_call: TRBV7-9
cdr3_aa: ASSLRGQNTEAF

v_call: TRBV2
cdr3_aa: ASQGAGETQY

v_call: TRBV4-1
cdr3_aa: ASSSLARDRGLGGYT

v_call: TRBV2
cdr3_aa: ASIRGSQETQY

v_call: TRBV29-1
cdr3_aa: SVDGQGGSYEQY

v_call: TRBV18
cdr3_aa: AGSRDSSYNEQF

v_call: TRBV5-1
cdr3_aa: ASSHRTSVETQY

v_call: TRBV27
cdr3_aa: ASSADRVNGYT

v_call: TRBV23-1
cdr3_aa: ASSQPDRYEQY

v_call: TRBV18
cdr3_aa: ASSADRGEQY

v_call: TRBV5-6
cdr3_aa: ASTTRDRLLHGYT

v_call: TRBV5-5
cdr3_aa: ASSFWTGGYQETQY

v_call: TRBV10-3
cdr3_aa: AISEGAAGGSETQY

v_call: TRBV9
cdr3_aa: ASSVEPGQGGTEAF

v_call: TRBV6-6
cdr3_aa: ASRRQGSSYNEQF

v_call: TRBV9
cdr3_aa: ASSVRLAGGTDTQY

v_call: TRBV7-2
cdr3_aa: ASSLEALAGSEQF

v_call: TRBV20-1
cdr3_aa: SATRGNEQF

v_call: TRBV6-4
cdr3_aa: ASSVQAGGQETQY

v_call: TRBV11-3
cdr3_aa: ASSSLAGGDNEQF

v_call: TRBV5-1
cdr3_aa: ASSLGVSGNGEQY

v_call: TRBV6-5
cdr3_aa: ASSSVQRPNTEAF

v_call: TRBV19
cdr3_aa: ASTAGGEAF

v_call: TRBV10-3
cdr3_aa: AISMGQTYEQY

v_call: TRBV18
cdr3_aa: ASSPGTGGGNTIY

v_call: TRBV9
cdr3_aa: ASSASWGDQPQH

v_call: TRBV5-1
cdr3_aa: ASTSGGAGNEQF

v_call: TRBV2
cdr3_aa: ASTGEVGVEAF

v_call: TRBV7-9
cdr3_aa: ASSLRTGGPGETQY

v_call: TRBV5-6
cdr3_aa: ASSLGQAKRGSGNTIY

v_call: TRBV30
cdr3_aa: AWSVGGGQETQY

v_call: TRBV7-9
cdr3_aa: ASSSPLGLGQGPYEQY

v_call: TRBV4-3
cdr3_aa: ASSPGQGWGSGANVLT

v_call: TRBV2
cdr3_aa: ASSEVRFYGYT

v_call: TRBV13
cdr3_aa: ASSLLVSTGGDEQY

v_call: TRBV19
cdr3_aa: ASSIGQGVANSPLH

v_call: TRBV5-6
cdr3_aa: ASSLGGYGYT

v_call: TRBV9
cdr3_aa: ASSPQIYDGELF

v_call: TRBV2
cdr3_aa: ASSVSRYSYNEQF

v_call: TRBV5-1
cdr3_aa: ASSLGGPSGGPTDTQY

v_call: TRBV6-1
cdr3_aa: ASSVARQY

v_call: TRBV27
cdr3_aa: ASSWALNQPQH

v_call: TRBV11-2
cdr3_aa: ASSLGTGFFYEQY

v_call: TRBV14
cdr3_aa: ASSQWQGNIQY

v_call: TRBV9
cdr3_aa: ASSPLGVDGELF

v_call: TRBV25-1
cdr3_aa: ASSVRFSYEQY

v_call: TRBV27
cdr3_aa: ASSQGGGGWNEQF

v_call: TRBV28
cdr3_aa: ARDLTSAPHSLQYNEQF